These 5 T cell receptor beta chains were all obtained from the same sample, sequenced in a study of T-cell memory formation after mild COVID-19. TCRdb recomputed calls from the 5' RACE reads with MiXCR, one row per CDR3 protein. The sample records almost 350,000 distinct CDR3 sequences, about 20% being singletons. The specimen sequenced was PBMCs or a T cell subset sorted from them (not recorded which). All receptors derive from a man aged 18-30 years who had mild COVID-19 (a few samples of this study predate the infection). Cell type and time point are not known.

This chain links TRBV9 with TRBJ2-2; perhaps TRBD2 as D (6 bases). The CDR3 extends over 12 amino acids. The germline CDR1 and CDR2 sequences are SGDLS and YYNGEE. The germline V and J ends were trimmed by 7 bases and 8 bases, with 12 bases remaining between them. The CDR3, as DNA: TGTGCCAGCTCTAGCGTTAGTGGGGAGCTGTTTTTT. Its translation is CASSSVSGELFF.

This sequence joins TRBV7-3 and TRBJ2-3; D unclear. Germline V CDR1 and CDR2: SGHTA, FQGTGA. The CDR3 length is 13 residues. Trimming took off 4 bases at V and 3 bases at J, with 8 bases between the two ends. The CDR3 nucleotides are TGTGCCAGCAGCTCCGTCGGGACAGATACGCAGTATTTT. Its protein product is CASSSVGTDTQYF.

This clonotype was counted a single time. The V and J genes are TRBV20-1 and TRBJ2-4; TRBD1 aligns across 8 bases. Germline V lookup: CDR1 DFQATT, CDR2 SNEGSKA (reference sequence). V shed 0 bases, J shed 0 bases, and the junction held 10 bases outside the gene matches. The CDR3 loop spans 18 amino acids. CDR3 loop: CSARDRYRGKLAKNIQYF. The CDR3 DNA sequence: TGCAGTGCTAGAGATCGCTACAGGGGGAAACTAGCCAAAAACATTCAGTACTTC.

This clonotype was seen many times. This chain uses TRBV6-5 with TRBJ1-1; weak D call: TRBD1 (5 bases). Trimming stripped 5 bases from V and 11 bases from J, with 15 bases between. This CDR3 is built from 12 residues. Germline V gene sequence: CDR1 MNHEY, CDR2 SVGAGI. The CDR3 loop is CASSHEAGFAFF. The CDR3, as DNA: TGTGCCAGCAGTCACGAGGCAGGGTTTGCTTTCTTT.

This chain joins TRBV20-1 and TRBJ1-1; the D is unclear. V was clipped by 5 bases and J by 0 bases, with 16 bases between them. The CDR3 runs 15 residues. Germline values: CDR1 DFQATT, CDR2 SNEGSKA (reference sequence). In DNA form, the CDR3 reads TGCAGTGCTCCAAGGGCGGAACACATGAACACTGAAGCTTTCTTT. This gives the protein CSAPRAEHMNTEAFF.